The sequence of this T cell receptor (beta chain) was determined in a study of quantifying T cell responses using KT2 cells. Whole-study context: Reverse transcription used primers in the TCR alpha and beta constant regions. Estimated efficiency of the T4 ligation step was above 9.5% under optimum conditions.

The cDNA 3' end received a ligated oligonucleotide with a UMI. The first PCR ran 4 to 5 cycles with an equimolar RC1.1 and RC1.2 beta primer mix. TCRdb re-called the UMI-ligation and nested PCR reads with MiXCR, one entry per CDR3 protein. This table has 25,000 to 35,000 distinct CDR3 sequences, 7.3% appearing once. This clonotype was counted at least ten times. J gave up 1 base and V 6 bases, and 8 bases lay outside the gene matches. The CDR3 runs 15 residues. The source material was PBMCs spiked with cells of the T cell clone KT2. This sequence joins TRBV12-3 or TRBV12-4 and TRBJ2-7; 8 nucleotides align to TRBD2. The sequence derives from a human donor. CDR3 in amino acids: CASSLRLARSYEQYF. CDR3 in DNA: TGTGCCAGCAGCCTTCGACTAGCGAGGTCCTACGAGCAGTACTTC.